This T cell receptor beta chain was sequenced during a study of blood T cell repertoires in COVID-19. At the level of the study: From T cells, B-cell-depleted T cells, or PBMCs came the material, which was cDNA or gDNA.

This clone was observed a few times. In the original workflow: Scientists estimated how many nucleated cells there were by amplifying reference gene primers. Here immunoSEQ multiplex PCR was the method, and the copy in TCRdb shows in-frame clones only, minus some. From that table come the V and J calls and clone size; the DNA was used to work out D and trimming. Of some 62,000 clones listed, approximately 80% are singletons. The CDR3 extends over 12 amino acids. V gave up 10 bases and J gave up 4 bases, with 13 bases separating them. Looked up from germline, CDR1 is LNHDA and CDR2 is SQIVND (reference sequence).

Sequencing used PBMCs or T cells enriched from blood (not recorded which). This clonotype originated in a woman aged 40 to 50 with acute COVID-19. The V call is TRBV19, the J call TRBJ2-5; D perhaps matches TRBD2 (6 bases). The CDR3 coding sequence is TGTGCCACAACGGACTACCGAGAGACCCAGTACTTC. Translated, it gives CATTDYRETQYF.